This T cell receptor beta chain is drawn from a study of T cell repertoires in ileal Crohn's disease. Study in general: About half of patients got postoperative therapy: about twelve thiopurines, over 15 anti-TNF.

Study observations and caveats: Compared with non-smokers, active smokers at surgery showed more clonal expansions. Clonality above 26.8% at surgery always came with endoscopic recurrence.

Germline V gives CDR1 LNHNV, CDR2 YYDKDF (reference sequence). The CDR3 spans 15 residues. V lost 0 bases, J lost 5 bases, and 12 bases lay in between. Profiled with immunoSEQ multiplex PCR; TCRdb holds only in-frame clones, not every one. The repertoire has 4,000 to 4,500 clones, about 79% of them found once; the top ten carry around 7%. In the case of this clone: The antigen is unknown.

The sample comprised ileal tissue. The receptor was isolated from an adult with Crohn's disease. This chain connects TRBV15 to TRBJ2-3; D might be TRBD1 (5 bases). This chain's CDR3 is CATSRDYGAEDTQYF. DNA of the CDR3: TGTGCCACCAGCAGAGATTATGGGGCAGAAGATACGCAGTATTTT.